This TCR beta chain was obtained from a study of pediatric ulcerative colitis (dated by TCRdb to between 2017 and 2020). About the investigation overall: From 8 or 9 newly diagnosed, treatment-naive pediatric ulcerative colitis patients and four non-IBD control children, paired blood and rectal samples were collected.

A distance of 17 bases separates the germline ends of V and J, which lose 7 bases and 0 bases respectively. From cysteine to phenylalanine, the CDR3 is 16 amino acids long. Only the CDR3 portion is preserved as DNA: 48 bases, with reading frame beginning at the first base. CDR1 is given as SGHRS and CDR2 as YFSETQ, both from the germline V gene. Using the immunoSEQ TRB Survey service, rearranged CDR3 beta regions were amplified from genomic DNA with multiplex V and J primers. Survey-level sequencing depth of up to 500,000 reads per sample was used to keep depth equal across samples. The libraries were purified and pooled, then sequenced using Illumina technology. As for the authors' bioinformatics: immunoSEQ online tools were used for productive clonality, sample overlap, pairwise scatters, CDR3 beta length, V/D/J gene usage and productiveness. Calculated diversity was the number of unique rearrangements divided by total templates times 100; Shannon and Simpson indices were also computed. Z-score normalized data were analyzed by principal component analysis with the R prcomp function and the ggbiplot package. Blood-rectal clonal overlap within each subject was quantified with Morisita's index. TCRdb mirrors the immuneACCESS table, restricted to in-frame sequences. Some clones are absent from its copies; in checked studies, under half trace to an unresolved V gene, and the reason for the others is unknown. The V and J calls and clone size are taken from that table; D and trimming were inferred from the DNA. This sample holds 54,000 or so clones; 85% to 90% were observed only once. The ten top clones hold approximately 1.5% of the sample.

This clone was recorded once. What antigen it recognizes has not been identified. Base qualities are not recorded, but no much larger clone differs from it by a single base. General conclusions and limits of the study: Rectal repertoire features separated controls, mild-moderate and acute severe colitis patients; acute severe colitis showed reduced rectal diversity due to clonal expansions. With only a handful of individuals, the healthy control group was small. For technical reasons, substantially fewer templates were yielded by the blood samples of two patients, and these blood samples were excluded from blood-rectal overlap analysis. Because the repertoires came from total lymphocyte DNA, rare subsets such as regulatory T cells may have patterns that are not reflected. A couple of rectal CDR3 clonotypes were present in all ulcerative colitis patients and in none of the controls. Compared with controls, ulcerative colitis patients showed significantly higher autologous blood-rectal clonal overlap, a finding that suggests increased T cell trafficking to inflamed tissue.

In controls, colonoscopy was performed for suspected IBD, macroscopically and histologically normal endoscopy was observed, and no IBD diagnosis was made within the following year. Blood was sampled at the same time as the colonoscopy. The Wizard kit (Promega) was used to extract genomic DNA from both blood and intestinal samples. This clonotype was obtained from a boy aged 5-17 years who was a control in a study of pediatric ulcerative colitis. Here the chain combines TRBV5-1 and TRBJ2-1; TRBD1 is perhaps the D gene, given 6 matching bases. The sample taken for sequencing was blood. This receptor has the CDR3 CASVSDGTSSYNEQFF. The DNA is as follows: TGCGCCAGCGTAAGTGACGGGACAAGCTCCTACAATGAGCAGTTCTTC.